This T cell receptor (beta chain) came from a study of cytomegalovirus exposure and HLA in healthy donors. Study conclusions and caveats: As a later analysis showed, a missense DCLRE1C variant was linked to trimming of TCR beta V- and J-genes.

CDR1 and CDR2 (germline): SGHNT, YYREEE (reference sequence). There are 15 residues in the CDR3. J lost 5 bases, V lost 2 bases, and 5 bases had no gene match. Remarks on this clone: Its specificity is not known.

Researchers ran the PCR with 60 Vbeta and 13 Jbeta primers. Only in-frame clones appear in the TCRdb table, and some are missing; sequencing was by immunoSEQ multiplex PCR. The data show roughly 180,000 clones, approximately 81% seen once. Sequenced input: PBMCs. The sequence was obtained from a boy younger than 10 in good health and CMV-seronegative. J is TRBJ2-7 and V is TRBV5-4, with 12 bases identical to TRBD2. The CDR3 sequence: CASSFLAGGPNEQYF. The CDR3 DNA reads as TGTGCCAGCAGCTTTCTAGCGGGAGGGCCTAACGAGCAGTACTTC. The full variable domain, with the rest looked up from reference TRBV5-4 and TRBJ2-7, is ETGVTQSPTHLIKTRGQQVTLRCSSQSGHNTVSWYQQALGQGPQFIFQYYREEENGRGNFPPRFSGLQFPNYSSELNVNALELDDSALYLCASSFLAGGPNEQYFGPGTRLTVT.